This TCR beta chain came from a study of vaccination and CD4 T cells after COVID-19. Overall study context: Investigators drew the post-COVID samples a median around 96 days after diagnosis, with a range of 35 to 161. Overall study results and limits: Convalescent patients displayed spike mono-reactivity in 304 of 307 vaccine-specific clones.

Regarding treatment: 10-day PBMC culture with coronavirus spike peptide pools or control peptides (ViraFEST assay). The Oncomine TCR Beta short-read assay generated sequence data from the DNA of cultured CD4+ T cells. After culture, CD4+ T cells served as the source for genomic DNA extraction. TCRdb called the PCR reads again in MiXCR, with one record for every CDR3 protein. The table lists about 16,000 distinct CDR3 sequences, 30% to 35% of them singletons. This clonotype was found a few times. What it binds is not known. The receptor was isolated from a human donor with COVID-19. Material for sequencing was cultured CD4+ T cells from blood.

The CDR3 bases are TGTGCCAGCAGTGAATTGCGAACAGCCCTAGGGCAGTACTTC. Protein sequence: CASSELRTALGQYF. The rearrangement links TRBV6-1 to TRBJ2-7; D ambiguous. The V end lost 2 bases, the J end lost 9 bases, and 17 bases lay between the germline ends. The CDR3 sequence is 14 residues long. CDR1 and CDR2 (germline): MNHNS, SASEGT.